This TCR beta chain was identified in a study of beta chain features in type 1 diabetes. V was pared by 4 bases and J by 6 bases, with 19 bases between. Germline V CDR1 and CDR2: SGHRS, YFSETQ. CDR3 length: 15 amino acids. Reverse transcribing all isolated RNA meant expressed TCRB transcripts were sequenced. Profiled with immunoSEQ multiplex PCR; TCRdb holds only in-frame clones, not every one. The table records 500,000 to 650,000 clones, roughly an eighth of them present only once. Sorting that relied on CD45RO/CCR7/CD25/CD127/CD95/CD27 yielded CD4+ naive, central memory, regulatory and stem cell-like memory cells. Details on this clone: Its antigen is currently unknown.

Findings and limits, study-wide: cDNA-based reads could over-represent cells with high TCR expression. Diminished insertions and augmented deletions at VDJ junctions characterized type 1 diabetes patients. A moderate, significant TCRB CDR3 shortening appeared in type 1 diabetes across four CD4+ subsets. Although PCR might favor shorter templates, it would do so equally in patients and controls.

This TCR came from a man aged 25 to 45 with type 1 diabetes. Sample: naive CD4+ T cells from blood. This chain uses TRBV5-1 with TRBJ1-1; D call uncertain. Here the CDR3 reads CASSPRTRSGSEAFF. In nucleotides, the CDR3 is TGCGCCAGCAGCCCAAGGACGAGAAGTGGCTCTGAAGCTTTCTTT.